The clone carrying this TCR beta chain occurred many times. The antigen is undetermined. Using unique molecular identifiers, the investigators prepared the TCRbeta library. Each CDR3 protein gets one entry after TCRdb re-called the PCR reads with MiXCR. The sample includes more than 400,000 distinct CDR3 sequences, more than 9.5% seen only once; the top ten take 14%. CDR3 length: 15 amino acids. V was trimmed by 2 bases and J by 2 bases, leaving 10 bases between them. Germline lookup yields CDR1 SEHNR and CDR2 FQNEAQ (reference sequence). This sample is drawn from a study of T-cell reconstitution after alpha-beta-depleted transplantation in children. General study findings and limits: It was newly produced T cells that mostly accounted for T-cell counts and diversity one year after transplant. Reports say that about two months after transplant, the alpha-beta T cells came out of several hundred graft clones that had expanded.

This sequence was found in a female patient between 2 and 10 years old who had a stem cell transplant for aplastic anemia, so the T cells may come from the graft donor. The chain uses TRBV7-9 and TRBJ2-1; unclear D gene. Sequencing was performed on PBMCs, mostly from graft donor cells, taken 180 days after TCRalphabeta/CD19-depleted stem cell transplant. For the CDR3, the DNA is TGTGCCAGCAGCTTAAAGGTTGGAGCCTACAATGAGCAGTTCTTC. Protein: CASSLKVGAYNEQFF.